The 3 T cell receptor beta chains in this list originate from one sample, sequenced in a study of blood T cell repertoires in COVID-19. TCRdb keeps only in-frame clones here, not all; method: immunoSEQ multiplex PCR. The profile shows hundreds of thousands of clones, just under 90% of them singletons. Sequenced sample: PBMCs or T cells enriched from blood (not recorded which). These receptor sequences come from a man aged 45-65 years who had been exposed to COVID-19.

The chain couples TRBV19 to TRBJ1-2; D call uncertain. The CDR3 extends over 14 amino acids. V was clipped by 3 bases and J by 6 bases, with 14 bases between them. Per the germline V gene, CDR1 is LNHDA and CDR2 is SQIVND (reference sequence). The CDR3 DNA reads TGTGCCAGTAGTATTCACTTGAGCTCCCATGGCTACACCTTC. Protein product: CASSIHLSSHGYTF.

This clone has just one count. CDR3 nucleotides: TGTGCCAGTACCCCCCCCGGACAGCTAGTCTCCTACGAGCAGTACGTC. This gives the protein CASTPPGQLVSYEQYV. This rearrangement joins TRBV19 to TRBJ2-7; a weak D match, TRBD1 (6 bases). Deletions cut 7 bases from V and 0 bases from J, with 19 bases between. The CDR3 extends over 16 amino acids. From germline, CDR1 is LNHDA and CDR2 SQIVND (reference sequence).

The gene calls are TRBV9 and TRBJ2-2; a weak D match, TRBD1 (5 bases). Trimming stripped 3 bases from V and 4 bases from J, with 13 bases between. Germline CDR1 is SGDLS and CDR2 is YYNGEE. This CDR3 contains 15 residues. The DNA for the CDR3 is TGTGCCAGCAGCGCACGTTCGACAGTCACCGGGGAGCTGTTTTTT. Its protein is CASSARSTVTGELFF.